The source of this TCR beta chain is a study of T cells after yellow fever vaccination. V trimming: 6 bases; J trimming: 0 bases; junction bases outside the gene matches: 3. From germline, CDR1 is LGHNT and CDR2 FRNRAP. The CDR3 sequence is 15 residues long. TCRdb re-analysed the 5' RACE reads in MiXCR, keeping a single row per CDR3 protein. The sample contains 500,000 to 650,000 distinct CDR3 sequences, about 13% of which appear only once. This clonotype appeared a few times. The input for sequencing was PBMCs, taken on the day of the yellow fever booster vaccination. The chain couples TRBV12-5 to TRBJ2-2; 8 bases agree with TRBD2. This receptor was taken from a man under 40 who received the YFV17D yellow fever vaccine. The CDR3: CASGLAGSNTGELFF. Here the CDR3 DNA reads TGTGCTAGTGGATTAGCGGGGTCGAACACCGGGGAGCTGTTTTTT.